Listed below are T cell receptor beta chains from one sample, sequenced in a study of response to subunit inactivated influenza vaccine. Each CDR3 protein gets one entry after TCRdb re-called the RT-PCR reads with MiXCR. The table lists under 550,000 distinct CDR3 sequences, 7.2% of them singletons. Sequences were derived from PBMCs from blood, sampled about 24 months after vaccination. These receptors came from a man aged 50-75 years who received an inactivated influenza vaccine. The CDR3 runs from the conserved cysteine through the conserved F or W. D genes are given only for firm matches. Clone sizes are given selectively: once, few, many, or a class where the clone is expanded.

j_gene: TRBJ2-3; v_gene: TRBV13; abundance: NA; d_gene: TRBD2; CDR3nt: TGTGCCAGCAGCTTTAGAACTAGCGCAGATACGCAGTATTTT; CDR3aa: CASSFRTSADTQYF
j_gene: TRBJ2-7; v_gene: TRBV12-3/TRBV12-4; abundance: many; d_gene: NA; CDR3nt: TGTGCCAGCAGTTTGGGAGGAGGTCCGAGCTCCTACGAGCAGTACTTC; CDR3aa: CASSLGGGPSSYEQYF
j_gene: TRBJ2-3; v_gene: TRBV7-2; abundance: many; d_gene: NA; CDR3nt: TGTGCCAGCAGCTCTAGGAGGGATACGCAGTATTTT; CDR3aa: CASSSRRDTQYF
j_gene: TRBJ2-2; v_gene: TRBV3-1; abundance: many; d_gene: TRBD2; CDR3nt: TGTGCCAGCAGGCTCACTAGCGGGGGAACCGGGGAGCTGTTTTTT; CDR3aa: CASRLTSGGTGELFF
j_gene: TRBJ2-1; v_gene: TRBV7-9; abundance: few; d_gene: NA; CDR3nt: TGTGCCAGCAGCTTAGGTCGCGGAACGGAGTTGAATGAGCAGTTCTTC; CDR3aa: CASSLGRGTELNEQFF
j_gene: TRBJ1-2; v_gene: TRBV12-3/TRBV12-4; abundance: NA; d_gene: NA; CDR3nt: TGTGCCAGCACCTCCGGGGCCCTACTGAGCTACACCTTC; CDR3aa: CASTSGALLSYTF
j_gene: TRBJ2-1; v_gene: TRBV6-2/TRBV6-3; abundance: NA; d_gene: NA; CDR3nt: TGTGCCAGCGGTGCCCCGATCAAGTCTGAGCAGTTCTTC; CDR3aa: CASGAPIKSEQFF
j_gene: TRBJ1-4; v_gene: TRBV30; abundance: few; d_gene: NA; CDR3nt: TGTGCCTGGAGCAGGGAATATGAAAAACTGTTTTTT; CDR3aa: CAWSREYEKLFF
j_gene: TRBJ1-2; v_gene: TRBV12-3/TRBV12-4; abundance: many; d_gene: NA; CDR3nt: TGTGCCAGCAGTTTTTCTCCCGGGGGGCTGATCTATGGCTACACCTTC; CDR3aa: CASSFSPGGLIYGYTF
j_gene: TRBJ1-5; v_gene: TRBV7-8; abundance: NA; d_gene: NA; CDR3nt: TGTGCCAGCAGCGAATTAGGGACAACGAGGAATCAGCCCCAGCATTTT; CDR3aa: CASSELGTTRNQPQHF
j_gene: TRBJ2-2; v_gene: TRBV7-6; abundance: many; d_gene: NA; CDR3nt: TGTGCCAGCAGCTTAGCGCGGCAGGCGAACACCGGGGAGCTGTTTTTT; CDR3aa: CASSLARQANTGELFF
j_gene: TRBJ2-3; v_gene: TRBV4-3; abundance: few; d_gene: TRBD2; CDR3nt: TGCGCCAGCAGCCGATTTAGCGGGGGGGCAGATACGCAGTATTTT; CDR3aa: CASSRFSGGADTQYF
j_gene: TRBJ2-5; v_gene: TRBV28; abundance: NA; d_gene: TRBD1; CDR3nt: TGTGCCAGCAGGCTCCTCAGGGGGCAGGAGACCCAGTACTTC; CDR3aa: CASRLLRGQETQYF
j_gene: TRBJ2-7; v_gene: TRBV29-1; abundance: few; d_gene: NA; CDR3nt: TGCAGCGTTGAGGGCCTAGCTGGTGTCGAGCAGTACTTC; CDR3aa: CSVEGLAGVEQYF
j_gene: TRBJ2-5; v_gene: TRBV5-6; abundance: NA; d_gene: NA; CDR3nt: TGTGCCAGCAGCTTAGGGCAGGGTATACAAGAGACCCAGTACTTC; CDR3aa: CASSLGQGIQETQYF
j_gene: TRBJ2-1; v_gene: TRBV4-3; abundance: many; d_gene: NA; CDR3nt: TGCGCCAGCAGCCAAGATACCGCGACCTACAATGAGCAGTTCTTC; CDR3aa: CASSQDTATYNEQFF
j_gene: TRBJ2-3; v_gene: TRBV28; abundance: NA; d_gene: NA; CDR3nt: TGTGCCAGCAGTTCCTCGGCTAGCACAGATACGCAGTATTTT; CDR3aa: CASSSSASTDTQYF
j_gene: TRBJ1-5; v_gene: TRBV6-5; abundance: NA; d_gene: NA; CDR3nt: TGTGCCAGCAGTTTCGGGATTGAGGGCAATCAGCCCCAGCATTTT; CDR3aa: CASSFGIEGNQPQHF
j_gene: TRBJ2-7; v_gene: TRBV7-2; abundance: NA; d_gene: TRBD2; CDR3nt: TGTGCCAGCAGCCCAGGGGTGGGACTAGTCTACGAGCAGTACTTC; CDR3aa: CASSPGVGLVYEQYF
j_gene: TRBJ2-3; v_gene: TRBV2; abundance: few; d_gene: NA; CDR3nt: TGTGCCAGCAGAAACACTCAACGTCTGAGCACAGATACGCAGTATTTT; CDR3aa: CASRNTQRLSTDTQYF
j_gene: TRBJ1-1; v_gene: TRBV28; abundance: few; d_gene: NA; CDR3nt: TGTGCCAGCAGTATCGGAGCGAACACTGAAGCTTTCTTT; CDR3aa: CASSIGANTEAFF
j_gene: TRBJ2-5; v_gene: TRBV5-1; abundance: few; d_gene: TRBD1; CDR3nt: TGCGCCAGCACCCGGGACAGGGGAAGCGAGACCCAGTACTTC; CDR3aa: CASTRDRGSETQYF
j_gene: TRBJ1-3; v_gene: TRBV3-1; abundance: many; d_gene: NA; CDR3nt: TGTGCCAGCAGCCAAGCCAGCGACTTTGGAAACACCATATATTTT; CDR3aa: CASSQASDFGNTIYF
j_gene: TRBJ1-1; v_gene: TRBV14; abundance: many; d_gene: NA; CDR3nt: TGTGCCAGCAGCCAAGCAGGGTCACTGTGGAACACTGAAGCTTTCTTT; CDR3aa: CASSQAGSLWNTEAFF
j_gene: TRBJ2-7; v_gene: TRBV11-2; abundance: NA; d_gene: NA; CDR3nt: TGTGCCAGCAGCTTCGCCGGCGAGCAGTACTTC; CDR3aa: CASSFAGEQYF
j_gene: TRBJ2-1; v_gene: TRBV20-1; abundance: NA; d_gene: NA; CDR3nt: TGCAGTGCTAGACTACACGGGAACTCCAATGAGCAGTTCTTC; CDR3aa: CSARLHGNSNEQFF
j_gene: TRBJ1-4; v_gene: TRBV3-1; abundance: NA; d_gene: TRBD1; CDR3nt: TGTGCCAGCAGCCAACCCCCGGGACAGGGGTATCAAAGAACTAATGAAAAACTGTTTTTT; CDR3aa: CASSQPPGQGYQRTNEKLFF
j_gene: TRBJ2-1; v_gene: TRBV27; abundance: NA; d_gene: NA; CDR3nt: TGTGCCAGCAGGAGGACTCTCGGGGAGCAGTTCTTC; CDR3aa: CASRRTLGEQFF
j_gene: TRBJ2-7; v_gene: TRBV6-5; abundance: NA; d_gene: NA; CDR3nt: TGTGCCAGCAGTTACCAGAGGAAGTCCTACGAGCAGTACTTC; CDR3aa: CASSYQRKSYEQYF
j_gene: TRBJ2-1; v_gene: TRBV10-1; abundance: NA; d_gene: TRBD2; CDR3nt: TGCGCCAGCAGTATGATAGCGGGGGGCAGCCCCAATGAGCAGTTCTTC; CDR3aa: CASSMIAGGSPNEQFF
j_gene: TRBJ1-3; v_gene: TRBV15; abundance: NA; d_gene: NA; CDR3nt: TGTGCCACCAGCAGAAAGAGGGACACCTTGAACCCGGCGGGGTTAGGAAACACCATATATTTT; CDR3aa: CATSRKRDTLNPAGLGNTIYF
j_gene: TRBJ1-1; v_gene: TRBV28; abundance: many; d_gene: NA; CDR3nt: TGTGCCAGCAGTGTACAGGGAGAAACTGAAGCTTTCTTT; CDR3aa: CASSVQGETEAFF
j_gene: TRBJ2-1; v_gene: TRBV6-1; abundance: few; d_gene: NA; CDR3nt: TGTGCCAGCAGACTAACGCCACAGGGAGACGTCAATGAGCAGTTCTTC; CDR3aa: CASRLTPQGDVNEQFF
j_gene: TRBJ2-7; v_gene: TRBV21-1; abundance: NA; d_gene: NA; CDR3nt: TGTGCCAGCAGCAATTTTGACTCCTACGAGCAGTACTTC; CDR3aa: CASSNFDSYEQYF
j_gene: TRBJ2-4; v_gene: TRBV6-1; abundance: NA; d_gene: TRBD2; CDR3nt: TGTGCCAGCAGTCGGCCGGGACTAGCGGGAGTGAACATTCAGTACTTC; CDR3aa: CASSRPGLAGVNIQYF
j_gene: TRBJ1-2; v_gene: TRBV12-3/TRBV12-4; abundance: NA; d_gene: NA; CDR3nt: TGTGCCAGCTTCGTCAGGGGCTATGGCTACACCTTC; CDR3aa: CASFVRGYGYTF
j_gene: TRBJ2-3; v_gene: TRBV20-1; abundance: many; d_gene: TRBD1; CDR3nt: TGCAGTGCTAAACGACAGGGGGCGGATACGCAGTATTTT; CDR3aa: CSAKRQGADTQYF
j_gene: TRBJ2-5; v_gene: TRBV7-9; abundance: few; d_gene: NA; CDR3nt: TGTGCCAGCAGCCCCCAGGGGGGACTAACCCCAGCAGAGACCCAGTACTTC; CDR3aa: CASSPQGGLTPAETQYF
j_gene: TRBJ1-5; v_gene: TRBV19; abundance: NA; d_gene: TRBD1; CDR3nt: TGTGCCACCAGGACAGGGAGGAGGCAGCCCCAGCATTTT; CDR3aa: CATRTGRRQPQHF
j_gene: TRBJ2-2; v_gene: TRBV7-2; abundance: NA; d_gene: NA; CDR3nt: TGTGCCAGCAGCCCGGACAGATACACCGGGGAGCTGTTTTTT; CDR3aa: CASSPDRYTGELFF
j_gene: TRBJ1-5; v_gene: TRBV21-1; abundance: many; d_gene: NA; CDR3nt: TGTGCCAGCACCGGCTGGAACAGGGGAGGCAATCAGCCCCAGCATTTT; CDR3aa: CASTGWNRGGNQPQHF
j_gene: TRBJ1-2; v_gene: TRBV5-1; abundance: many; d_gene: TRBD1; CDR3nt: TGCGCCAGCAGCTCTGCCTTGGGACAGTTGGCTGGCTACACCTTC; CDR3aa: CASSSALGQLAGYTF
j_gene: TRBJ2-7; v_gene: TRBV7-2; abundance: few; d_gene: TRBD1; CDR3nt: TGTGCCAGCAGCCCCCAGACAGGGTCCGAGCAGTACTTC; CDR3aa: CASSPQTGSEQYF
j_gene: TRBJ2-1; v_gene: TRBV11-2; abundance: few; d_gene: NA; CDR3nt: TGTGCCAGCAACCGACGGGGAAATGAGCAGTTCTTC; CDR3aa: CASNRRGNEQFF
j_gene: TRBJ2-6; v_gene: TRBV6-1; abundance: many; d_gene: NA; CDR3nt: TGTGCCAGCTTTGACTCTGGGGCCAACGTCCTGACTTTC; CDR3aa: CASFDSGANVLTF